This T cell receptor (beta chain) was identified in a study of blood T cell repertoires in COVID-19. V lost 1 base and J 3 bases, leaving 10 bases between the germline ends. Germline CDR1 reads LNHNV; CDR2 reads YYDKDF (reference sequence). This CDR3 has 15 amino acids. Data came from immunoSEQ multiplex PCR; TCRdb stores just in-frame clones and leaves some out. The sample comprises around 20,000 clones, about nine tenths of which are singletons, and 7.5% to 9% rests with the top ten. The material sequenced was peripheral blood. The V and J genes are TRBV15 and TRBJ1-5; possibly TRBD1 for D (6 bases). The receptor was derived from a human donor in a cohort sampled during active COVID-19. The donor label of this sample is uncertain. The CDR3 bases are TGTGCCACCAGCAGAGGGGGACAACTCAATCAGCCCCAGCATTTT. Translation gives CATSRGGQLNQPQHF.